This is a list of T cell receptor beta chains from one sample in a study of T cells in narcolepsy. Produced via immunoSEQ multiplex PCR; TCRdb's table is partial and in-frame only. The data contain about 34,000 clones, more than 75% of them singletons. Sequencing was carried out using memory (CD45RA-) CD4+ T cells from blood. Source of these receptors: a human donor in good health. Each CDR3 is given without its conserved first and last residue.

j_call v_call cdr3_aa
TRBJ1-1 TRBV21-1 ASSTHRTGRTEAF
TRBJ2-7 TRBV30 ACSRDRGTYEQY
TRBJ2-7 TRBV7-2 ASSFGTKYEQY
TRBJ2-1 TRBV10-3 AISDSRSSGNEQF
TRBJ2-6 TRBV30 AWRVHSGANVLT
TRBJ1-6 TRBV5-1 ASSPAGGVQSPLH
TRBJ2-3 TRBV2 ASSGRGTDTQY
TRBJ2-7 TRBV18 ASSPLGTGAYEQY
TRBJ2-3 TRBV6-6 ASRRTGTDTDTQY
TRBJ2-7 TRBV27 ASSDRFSGKAYEQY
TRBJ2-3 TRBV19 ASRDRVRGTDTQY
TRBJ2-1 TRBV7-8 ASSPTGVSYNEQF
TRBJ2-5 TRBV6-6 ASTVGRLPEETQY
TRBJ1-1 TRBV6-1 ASSEGRMNTEAF
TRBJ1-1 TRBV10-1 ASNTGQGVGEAF
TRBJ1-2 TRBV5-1 ASSLRGQGDGYT
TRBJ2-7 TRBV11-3 ASSSPGYGTYEQY
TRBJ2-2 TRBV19 ASRRLAISNTGELF
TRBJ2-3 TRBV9 ASSVDPGGPDTQY
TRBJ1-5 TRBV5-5 ASSLSQGYQPQH
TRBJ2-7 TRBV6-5 ASSYDYKAGSEQY
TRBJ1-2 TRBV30 AWGDRGGYT
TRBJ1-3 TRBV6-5 ASSPTLQSTIY
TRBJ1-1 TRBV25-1 ASSEYSVNTEAF
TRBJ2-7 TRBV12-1 ASSRGLAGAWGYEQY
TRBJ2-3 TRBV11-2 ASSPSTSTDTQY
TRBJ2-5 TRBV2 GLGLQETQY
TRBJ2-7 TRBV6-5 ASSAQASYEQY
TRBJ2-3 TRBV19 ASSIKGPTDTQY
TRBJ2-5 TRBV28 ASGGQGANLKTQY
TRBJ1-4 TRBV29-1 SAINPATNEKLF
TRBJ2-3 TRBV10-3 AISVLAGVGTDTQY
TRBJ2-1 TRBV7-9 ASSLWGGRDPNEQF
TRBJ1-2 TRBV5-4 ASSSLTRAAGYT
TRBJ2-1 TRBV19 ASRQKAGEQF
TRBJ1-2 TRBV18 ASSLGQGKDNYGYT
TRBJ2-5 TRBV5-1 ASSLSETQY
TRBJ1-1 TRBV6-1 ASSEGSMNTEAF
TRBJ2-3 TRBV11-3 ASRRPGSPDTQY
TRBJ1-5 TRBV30 AWSTSDRVYQPQH
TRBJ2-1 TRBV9 ASSVAVSGSSYNEQF
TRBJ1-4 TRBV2 ASFSRGKDNEKLF
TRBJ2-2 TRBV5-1 ASSKGQETGELF
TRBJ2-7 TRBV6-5 ASSLRQGPTYEQY